This T cell receptor (beta chain) was found in a study of tumor and adjacent non-tumor tissue in lung cancer. TCRbeta libraries were built with three rounds of nested PCR, modified from ARM-PCR. In TCRdb, the multiplex PCR reads were re-called with MiXCR into one record per CDR3 protein. The repertoire includes under 150,000 distinct CDR3 sequences, 60% to 70% of them detected once, and over 15% sits in the top ten. This CDR3 comprises 14 residues. In germline, CDR1 is MGHRA, CDR2 YSYEKL. This sample's RNA came from whole unsorted tissue. For this clonotype: An end of the junction differs from the germline gene, which may be a read error.

The chain links TRBV4-1 to TRBJ2-1; D is possibly TRBD2 (7 bases). Sequenced material: lung tumor tissue. The clonotype was recovered from a man aged 55 to 69 with small cell lung cancer. DNA of the CDR3: TGCGCAAGCAGCTCGGGGGGCCCGGTCTATGAGCGGTTCTTC. Translation: CASSSGGPVYERFF.